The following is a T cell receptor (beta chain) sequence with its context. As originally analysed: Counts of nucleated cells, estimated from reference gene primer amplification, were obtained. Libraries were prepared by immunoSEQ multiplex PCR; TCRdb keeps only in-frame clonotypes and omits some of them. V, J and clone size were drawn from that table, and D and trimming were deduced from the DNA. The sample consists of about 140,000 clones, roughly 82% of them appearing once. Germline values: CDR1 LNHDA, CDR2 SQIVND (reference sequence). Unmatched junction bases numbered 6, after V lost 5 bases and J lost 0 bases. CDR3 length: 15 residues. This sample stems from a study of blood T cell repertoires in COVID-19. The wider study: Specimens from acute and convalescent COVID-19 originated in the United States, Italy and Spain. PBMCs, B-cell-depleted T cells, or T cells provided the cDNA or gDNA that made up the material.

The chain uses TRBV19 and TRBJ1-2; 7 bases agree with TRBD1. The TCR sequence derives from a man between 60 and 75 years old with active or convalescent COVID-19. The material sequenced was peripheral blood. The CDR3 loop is CASSPRTGANYGYTF. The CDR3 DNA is TGTGCCAGTAGTCCCCGGACAGGAGCTAACTATGGCTACACCTTC.